One sample yielded the 27 T cell receptor beta chains listed below, sequenced in a study of OX40 agonist ivuxolimab in advanced cancers. TCRdb's table, derived via immunoSEQ multiplex PCR, lists solely in-frame clones and lacks some. The data contain approximately 77,000 clones, around 93% of them singletons. Sequenced material: CD4+ or CD8+ T cells sorted from blood, taken in a trial of the OX40 agonist ivuxolimab. All receptors come from an adult with an advanced solid tumor such as melanoma, head and neck, liver or kidney cancer.

This rearrangement joins TRBV7-9 to TRBJ2-3; the match to TRBD1 covers 12 bases. The CDR3 has 15 amino acids. The V gene end was trimmed by 6 bases and the J gene end by 5 bases; junction bases not matched to a gene: 6. Germline CDR1 SEHNR, CDR2 FQNEAQ (reference sequence). The chain's CDR3 is CASRSGTGGKDTQYF. For the CDR3, the DNA is TGTGCCAGCAGATCCGGGACAGGGGGCAAAGATACGCAGTATTTT.

This clone has just one count. The chain has TRBV7-9 and TRBJ1-3; D is undetermined. The germline V and J ends were trimmed by 8 bases and 3 bases, with 14 bases remaining between them. This CDR3 is built from 14 residues. CDR1 is SEHNR, CDR2 FQNEAQ, per germline (reference sequence). The CDR3 region has the DNA TGTGCCAGCGAAAACCCGCCCTTTGGAAACACCATATATTTT. It translates to CASENPPFGNTIYF.

The chain joins TRBV5-6 to TRBJ1-6; D may be TRBD1 (5 bases). CDR3 length: 16 amino acids. Germline V gene sequence: CDR1 SGHDT, CDR2 YYEEEE. Trimming took off 4 bases at V and 0 bases at J, with 11 bases between the two ends. In DNA, the CDR3 is TGTGCCAGCAGCACCCGCGACAGCTCCTATAATTCACCCCTCCACTTT. Protein product: CASSTRDSSYNSPLHF.

The J gene is TRBJ2-7, the V gene TRBV7-6; possible D gene TRBD2, 7 bases. The V gene's germline CDR1 is SGHVS and CDR2 FNYEAQ. The CDR3 runs 12 residues. V shed 5 bases and J shed 6 bases, with 11 bases lying between them. CDR3 coding DNA: TGTGCCAGCAGCGAGGGGGGGGGCGAGCAGTACTTC. This encodes CASSEGGGEQYF.

The chain links TRBV13 to TRBJ2-7; 7 nucleotides match TRBD2. Germline trimming cut 1 base from V and 1 base from J; bases unmatched to any gene: 13. Germline V gives CDR1 PRHDT, CDR2 FYEKMQ (reference sequence). The CDR3 has 18 residues. The CDR3 DNA reads TGTGCCAGCAGCTTAGCCTTATCACTAGCGTCAAGGTCCTACGAGCAGTACTTC. Translated, it gives CASSLALSLASRSYEQYF.

The chain employs TRBV30 and TRBJ1-2, with D maybe TRBD1 (6 bases). V was trimmed by 3 bases and J by 3 bases, leaving 20 bases between them. The germline gives CDR1 GTSNPN, CDR2 SVGIG (reference sequence). The CDR3 runs 16 residues. The CDR3 nucleotides read TGTGCCTGGAGCGGACCTACAGGGATATGGGACTATGGCTACACCTTC. This translates into CAWSGPTGIWDYGYTF.

The J gene is TRBJ2-2, the V gene TRBV19, with a tentative D call TRBD2 (6 bases). The V gene's germline CDR1 is LNHDA and CDR2 SQIVND (reference sequence). The CDR3 covers 12 residues. Trimming cost V 10 bases and J 6 bases, with 12 bases left between them. The CDR3 bases are TGTGCCACCCTCCTAGCGTCCGGGGAGCTGTTTTTT. Translated: CATLLASGELFF.

V and J are TRBV9 and TRBJ1-5; D remains ambiguous. The CDR3 has 15 residues. V gave up 3 bases and J gave up 0 bases, with 10 bases separating them. The V gene's germline CDR1 is SGDLS and CDR2 YYNGEE. CDR3 in DNA: TGTGCCAGCAGCGCCAGTGTGGATAGCAATCAGCCCCAGCATTTT. It is translated as CASSASVDSNQPQHF.

This clone was seen only once. This chain connects TRBV10-2 to TRBJ2-7; 9 nucleotides match TRBD2. The CDR3 length is 15 residues. The germline V gene encodes CDR1 WSHSY and CDR2 SAAADI. With V trimmed by 0 bases and J by 7 bases, 7 bases remained unmatched. This CDR3 is CASSESGLALEEQYF. The CDR3, as DNA: TGCGCCAGCAGTGAGTCGGGACTAGCCCTCGAAGAGCAGTACTTC.

This clone has just one count. V and J are TRBV6-1 and TRBJ2-6; TRBD1 agrees at 9 bases. CDR1 and CDR2 from the germline V gene are MNHNS and SASEGT. After removal of 1 base from V and 1 base from J, the junction contained 2 bases not matched to a gene. This CDR3 spans 17 amino acids. In nucleotides, the CDR3 is TGTGCCAGCAGTGAAGTGACAGGGGGTTCTGGGGCCAACGTCCTGACTTTC. Protein product: CASSEVTGGSGANVLTF.

The chain uses TRBV12-2 and TRBJ1-1; no check of the table's D call, TRBD1, against the DNA was made. TRBV12-2 is a pseudogene locus. The CDR3 is 14 residues long. In nucleotides, the CDR3 is TGTGCAAGTCGCTGCAAACAGGGAAGGACTGAAGCTTTCTTT. This codes for CASRCKQGRTEAFF.

This chain connects TRBV9 to TRBJ1-2; 7 bases agree with TRBD1. This CDR3 spans 20 amino acids. After removal of 3 bases from V and 0 bases from J, the junction contained 20 bases not matched to a gene. Germline assignment: CDR1 SGDLS and CDR2 YYNGEE. This CDR3 is CASSEPKDRAFIPSNYGYTF. In DNA, the CDR3 is TGTGCCAGCAGCGAACCCAAAGACAGGGCCTTTATCCCTTCTAACTATGGCTACACCTTC.

This clone was counted once. This chain connects TRBV7-2 to TRBJ2-1, with 7 bases identical to TRBD2. The CDR3 spans 15 residues. Germline V gene sequence: CDR1 SGHTA, CDR2 FQGNSA. After removal of 4 bases from V and 4 bases from J, the junction contained 7 bases not matched to a gene. The CDR3 loop reads CASSSVGGDYNEQFF. The CDR3 DNA reads as TGTGCCAGCAGCTCCGTGGGGGGGGATTACAATGAGCAGTTCTTC.

The chain joins TRBV11-2 to TRBJ1-3; 8 bases fit TRBD1. Germline CDR1 and CDR2: SGHAT and FQNNGV. V gave up 5 bases and J gave up 14 bases; unmatched junction bases: 11. This CDR3 comprises 13 residues. The CDR3 bases are TGTGCCAGCAGCAGAGACACAGGGGGAGCTTTATATTTT. This encodes CASSRDTGGALYF.

This chain connects TRBV7-6 to TRBJ2-1; 8 bases agree with TRBD1. The CDR3 consists of 15 residues. With 2 bases clipped from V and 8 bases from J, the junction kept 8 bases outside the gene matches. Germline CDR1 and CDR2: SGHVS and FNYEAQ. For the CDR3, the DNA is TGTGCCAGCAGCTTAATCCCAGGGGGCCGCGATGAGCAGTTCTTC. This gives the protein CASSLIPGGRDEQFF.

CDR3 bases: TGTGCCAGTAGTATCTCGGGGGGGCAGTACAATGAGCAGTTCTTC. This translates into CASSISGGQYNEQFF. The chain has TRBV19 and TRBJ2-1; 8 bases match TRBD2. Germline V CDR1 and CDR2: LNHDA, SQIVND (reference sequence). CDR3 length: 15 residues. J gave up 4 bases and V 3 bases, and 5 bases lay outside the gene matches.

The rearrangement uses TRBV13 and TRBJ2-1; 12 bases align to TRBD2. Trimming cost V 2 bases and J 6 bases; bases outside gene matches: 2. The germline V gene has CDR1 PRHDT and CDR2 FYEKMQ (reference sequence). The CDR3 runs 15 residues. The CDR3 DNA is TGTGCCAGCAGCTTACCTAGCGGGGGGGCCAATGAGCAGTTCTTC. Translating it yields CASSLPSGGANEQFF. The variable domain in full, completed from reference TRBV13 and TRBJ2-1, reads AAGVIQSPRHLIKEKRETATLKCYPIPRHDTVYWYQQGPGQDPQFLISFYEKMQSDKGSIPDRFSAQQFSDYHSELNMSSLELGDSALYFCASSLPSGGANEQFFGPGTRLTVL.

The V call is TRBV19, the J call TRBJ1-1; no definite D call. Germline V gives CDR1 LNHDA, CDR2 SQIVND (reference sequence). The V gene lost 6 bases and the J gene lost 0 bases, with 20 bases spanning the gap. The CDR3 is 17 amino acids. The CDR3 sequence is CASSPWAGVGLNTEAFF. The CDR3 nucleotides are TGTGCCAGTAGCCCCTGGGCCGGGGTAGGGCTGAACACTGAAGCTTTCTTT.

This chain links TRBV27 with TRBJ2-5; perhaps D is TRBD1 or TRBD2 (7 bases each). The V end was cut by 5 bases, the J end by 2 bases, with 21 bases between. The CDR3 loop spans 17 amino acids. The germline CDR1 and CDR2 sequences are MNHEY and SMNVEV (reference sequence). This CDR3 reads CASSHNQGGAGQETQYF. DNA of the CDR3: TGTGCCAGCAGTCATAACCAGGGGGGGGCAGGGCAAGAGACCCAGTACTTC.

The gene calls are TRBV4-3 and TRBJ1-4; D possibly corresponds to TRBD1 (5 bases). This CDR3 is 15 amino acids long. V was pared by 1 base and J by 7 bases, with 13 bases between. Germline CDR1 is LGHNA and CDR2 is YSLEER. This CDR3 reads CASSQGLGASEKLFF. The CDR3 nucleotides read TGCGCCAGCAGCCAAGGTTTAGGGGCAAGTGAAAAACTGTTTTTT.

This clone came up once. The rearrangement joins TRBV4-3 to TRBJ1-2, with D perhaps matching TRBD1 (6 bases). Per germline, CDR1 LGHNA and CDR2 YSLEER. The CDR3 length is 15 residues. V lost 0 bases to trimming and J lost 6 bases, with 14 bases between them. As DNA, the CDR3 is TGCGCCAGCAGCCAAGATCAAGGACAGCCCGATGGCTACACCTTC. It is translated as CASSQDQGQPDGYTF.

The chain links TRBV4-1 to TRBJ2-1; 9 nucleotides agree with TRBD2. The germline V gene has CDR1 MGHRA and CDR2 YSYEKL. V trimming: 3 bases; J trimming: 2 bases; junction bases outside the gene matches: 5. This CDR3 comprises 16 residues. Here the CDR3 DNA reads TGCGCCAGCAGCCAGTCATCTAGCGGGGCCTACAATGAGCAGTTCTTC. Protein product: CASSQSSSGAYNEQFF.

The chain recombines TRBV9 with TRBJ1-3, with D maybe TRBD1 (5 bases). Trimming removed 2 bases at V and 0 bases at J, with 12 bases between. This CDR3 spans 16 amino acids. CDR1 and CDR2 (germline): SGDLS, YYNGEE. The DNA of the CDR3 is TGTGCCAGCAGCGTCTGGGGGACGGTCTCTGGAAACACCATATATTTT. Its protein is CASSVWGTVSGNTIYF.

The chain uses TRBV7-6 and TRBJ1-6; possible D gene TRBD1, 5 bases. V shed 5 bases and J shed 4 bases, with 12 bases lying between them. This CDR3 is 15 amino acids long. Germline values: CDR1 SGHVS, CDR2 FNYEAQ. CDR3 residues: CASSPNGGYNSPLHF. In nucleotides, the CDR3 is TGTGCCAGCAGCCCCAACGGGGGGTATAATTCACCCCTCCACTTT.

The chain carries TRBV4-1 and TRBJ2-2; 9 nucleotides align to TRBD1. Germline-derived CDR1 and CDR2 are MGHRA and YSYEKL. Trimming took 0 bases from V and 5 from J; bases not matched to a gene: 4. This CDR3 has 16 amino acids. The CDR3 bases are TGCGCCAGCAGCCAAGAGTGGGACAGGGTAACCGGGGAGCTGTTTTTT. This gives the protein CASSQEWDRVTGELFF.

The V call is TRBV6-5, the J call TRBJ2-1; 12 nucleotides match TRBD2. Per the germline V gene, CDR1 is MNHEY and CDR2 is SVGAGI. The CDR3 spans 15 residues. The J segment lost 4 bases and the V segment lost 7 bases, leaving 5 bases of the junction unmatched. The CDR3 DNA follows: TGTGCCAGCACCATCACTAGCGGGGGGTACAATGAGCAGTTCTTC. It encodes CASTITSGGYNEQFF.

V usage is TRBV10-3 and J usage is TRBJ2-7, with 7 bases matching TRBD1. The CDR3 has 13 amino acids. In germline, CDR1 is ENHRY, CDR2 SYGVKD. Trimming cost V 8 bases and J 1 base; bases outside gene matches: 5. The CDR3 DNA is TGTGCCATCGCCGGGACAGATTCCTACGAGCAGTACTTC. Protein product: CAIAGTDSYEQYF.